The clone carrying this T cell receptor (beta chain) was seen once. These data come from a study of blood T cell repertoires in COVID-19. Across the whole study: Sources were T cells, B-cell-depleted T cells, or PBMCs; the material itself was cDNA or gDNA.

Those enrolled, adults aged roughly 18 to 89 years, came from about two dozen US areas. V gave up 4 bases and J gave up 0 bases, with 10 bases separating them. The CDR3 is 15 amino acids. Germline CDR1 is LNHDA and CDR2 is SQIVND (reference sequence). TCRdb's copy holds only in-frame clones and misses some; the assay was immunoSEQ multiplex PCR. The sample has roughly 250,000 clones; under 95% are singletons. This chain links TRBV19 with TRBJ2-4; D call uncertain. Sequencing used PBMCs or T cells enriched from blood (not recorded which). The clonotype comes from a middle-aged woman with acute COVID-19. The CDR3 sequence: CASSSLELAKNIQYF. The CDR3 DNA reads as TGTGCCAGTAGTAGTCTTGAGCTAGCCAAAAACATTCAGTACTTC.